The 18 T cell receptor beta chains in this list originate from one sample, sequenced in a study of T cells in Graves' hyperthyroidism and ophthalmopathy. RNA transcripts yielded amplified TCR beta CDR3 regions. The HTBI primer set served for first-round RT-PCR of the TCR CDR3. Using its own MiXCR run on the multiplex PCR reads, TCRdb lists one record per CDR3 protein. The sample holds a few hundred thousand distinct CDR3 sequences, around 20% seen once. Sequencing input: blood. The origin of the receptors is a man aged 25 to 40 with Graves' ophthalmopathy.

The rearrangement links TRBV20-1 to TRBJ2-7; perhaps TRBD2 as D (6 bases). The germline gives CDR1 DFQATT, CDR2 SNEGSKA (reference sequence). This CDR3 region has 14 residues. Deletions cut 1 base from V and 2 bases from J, with 12 bases between. CDR3 nucleotides: TGCAGTGCTAGAGTTTGGGGAGGAACCTACGAGCAGTACTTC. Encoded protein: CSARVWGGTYEQYF.

This clonotype was seen a handful of times. The V and J genes are TRBV28 and TRBJ2-7, with TRBD1 as a possible D gene (6 bases). This CDR3 has 13 residues. V was pared by 10 bases and J by 3 bases, with 16 bases between. Germline CDR1 is MDHEN and CDR2 is SYDVKM. The CDR3 nucleotides are TGTGCCACCCAGACAGGTTTTTTCTACGAGCAGTACTTC. This codes for CATQTGFFYEQYF.

This clonotype was observed at least ten times. V gene TRBV3-1 combines with J gene TRBJ2-3; perhaps D is TRBD1 or TRBD2 (5 bases each). The CDR3 totals 13 residues. Germline values: CDR1 LGHDT, CDR2 YNNKEL (reference sequence). V lost 1 base and J lost 6, with 8 bases in between. The CDR3 DNA sequence: TGTGCCAGCAGCCAAGGGGGGTTTGATACGCAGTATTTT. Translated, it gives CASSQGGFDTQYF.

This clonotype turned up a few times. The chain joins TRBV7-3 to TRBJ2-3, with TRBD1 matching over 8 bases. Germline CDR1 SGHTA, CDR2 FQGTGA. CDR3 length: 14 residues. The J segment lost 6 bases and the V segment lost 5 bases, leaving 7 bases of the junction unmatched. CDR3 DNA sequence: TGTGCCAGCAGCGAGGGACAGGCCTTCGATACGCAGTATTTT. Translating gives CASSEGQAFDTQYF. The variable domain in full, with the rest retrieved from reference TRBV7-3 and TRBJ2-3, is GAGVSQTPSNKVTEKGKYVELRCDPISGHTALYWYRQSLGQGPEFLIYFQGTGAADDSGLPNDRFFAVRPEGSVSTLKIQRTERGDSAVYLCASSEGQAFDTQYFGPGTRLTVL.

This clonotype was seen more than once but under ten times. The rearrangement links TRBV6-5 to TRBJ2-7, with no clear D. V gave up 1 base and J gave up 0 bases, with 13 bases separating them. This CDR3 has 16 residues. The V gene's germline CDR1 is MNHEY and CDR2 SVGAGI. CDR3 protein: CASSYLAAEASYEQYF. CDR3 DNA: TGTGCCAGCAGTTACTTGGCGGCAGAGGCCTCCTACGAGCAGTACTTC.

This clonotype has ten or more counts. The gene calls are TRBV11-3 and TRBJ2-7, with TRBD1 matching over 9 bases. This CDR3 is 15 amino acids long. With V trimmed by 0 bases and J by 5 bases, 5 bases remained unmatched. Germline loops: CDR1 SGHNT, CDR2 YENEEA. The CDR3 reads CASSLEGTGIHEQYF. The CDR3 nucleotides are TGTGCCAGCAGCTTAGAAGGGACAGGGATCCACGAGCAGTACTTC.

This clonotype has more than one count but fewer than ten. The rearrangement joins TRBV13 to TRBJ2-2; TRBD1 matches at 8 bases. Germline V gives CDR1 PRHDT, CDR2 FYEKMQ (reference sequence). There are 15 residues in the CDR3. After removal of 5 bases from V and 8 bases from J, the junction contained 10 bases not matched to a gene. The CDR3 here is CASSPRGRGPGELFF. The CDR3 DNA reads as TGTGCCAGCAGCCCAAGAGGCAGGGGGCCGGGGGAGCTGTTTTTT.

This clonotype occurred once. The gene calls are TRBV6-5 and TRBJ2-1, with no clear D. Germline V CDR1 and CDR2: MNHEY, SVGAGI. V was shortened by 2 bases and J by 0 bases, with 8 bases between the two germline ends. This CDR3 has 15 amino acids. CDR3 protein: CASSYATASYNEQFF. The CDR3 coding sequence is TGTGCCAGCAGTTACGCTACAGCCTCCTACAATGAGCAGTTCTTC.

The chain carries TRBV14 and TRBJ1-6; D ambiguous. This CDR3 is 14 amino acids long. Germline CDR1 is SGHDN and CDR2 is FVKESK. V lost 0 bases and J 10 bases, leaving 10 bases between the germline ends. The chain's CDR3 is CASSQEVGVSPLHF. The CDR3, as DNA: TGTGCCAGCAGCCAAGAGGTCGGGGTGTCACCCCTCCACTTT.

This clonotype has ten or more counts. This sequence joins TRBV2 and TRBJ1-1, with unresolved D. V dropped 7 bases and J dropped 6 bases, with 24 bases sitting between them. Germline CDR1 reads SNHLY; CDR2 reads FYNNEI. The CDR3 has 16 residues. The CDR3: CASISDSGSSNAEAFF. CDR3 in DNA: TGTGCCAGCATATCTGACTCTGGTAGCTCTAACGCTGAAGCTTTCTTT. The complete variable domain, with remaining parts taken from reference TRBV2 and TRBJ1-1, reads EPEVTQTPSHQVTQMGQEVILRCVPISNHLYFYWYRQILGQKVEFLVSFYNNEISEKSEIFDDQFSVERPDGSNFTLKIRSTKLEDSAMYFCASISDSGSSNAEAFFGQGTRLTVV.

CDR3 protein: CASTGQSTDTQYF. The CDR3 DNA is TGTGCCAGCACCGGACAGAGCACAGATACGCAGTATTTT. The chain employs TRBV6-1 and TRBJ2-3; D is possibly TRBD1 (6 bases). Per germline, CDR1 MNHNS and CDR2 SASEGT. The CDR3 is made up of 13 amino acids. V was clipped by 7 bases and J by 0 bases, with 8 bases between them.

This rearrangement joins TRBV3-1 to TRBJ1-1; 7 bases map to TRBD1. This CDR3 is built from 14 residues. Germline CDR1 reads LGHDT; CDR2 reads YNNKEL (reference sequence). Trimming removed 6 bases from V and 9 bases from J; junction bases left unmatched: 13. CDR3 DNA: TGTGCCAGCAGTCCACTGGGGGACAGCAGACAAGCTTTCTTT. Protein: CASSPLGDSRQAFF.

The J gene is TRBJ2-1, the V gene TRBV6-2 or TRBV6-3; D gene uncertain. V dropped 0 bases and J dropped 8 bases, with 5 bases sitting between them. Germline V gene data show CDR1 as MNHEY and CDR2 as SVGEGT. This CDR3 has 12 residues. The CDR3 DNA reads TGTGCCAGCAGTTACTCTAGCTATGAGCAGTTCTTC. It is translated as CASSYSSYEQFF.

This clonotype was observed a few times. The rearrangement joins TRBV12-3 or TRBV12-4 to TRBJ2-1; no firm D call. Trimming pared 5 bases from V and 3 bases from J, leaving 11 bases between. The CDR3 contains 14 residues. CDR3 sequence: CASSVTASYNEQFF. As DNA, the CDR3 is TGTGCCAGCAGTGTTACGGCGAGCTACAATGAGCAGTTCTTC.

This clonotype was counted many times. V and J are TRBV28 and TRBJ2-1; 9 bases agree with TRBD2. From germline, CDR1 is MDHEN and CDR2 SYDVKM. The CDR3 consists of 17 residues. V lost 5 bases and J lost 7; bases outside the gene matches: 15. The CDR3 loop is CASSPLGLAGEGNEQFF. CDR3 nucleotide sequence: TGTGCCAGCAGTCCCCTCGGATTAGCGGGAGAGGGTAATGAGCAGTTCTTC.

This clonotype was counted at least ten times. The chain employs TRBV20-1 and TRBJ1-1; D is uncertain. CDR1 DFQATT and CDR2 SNEGSKA come from the germline V gene (reference sequence). The CDR3 contains 14 residues. The ends were cut back, 5 bases at V and 0 bases at J, with 13 bases in the middle. DNA for the CDR3: TGCAGTGCTCCAGAGGAAGGTATGAACACTGAAGCTTTCTTT. This codes for CSAPEEGMNTEAFF.

The chain employs TRBV24-1 and TRBJ2-7; 10 bases agree with TRBD1. The germline CDR1 and CDR2 sequences are KGHDR and SFDVKD. V shed 2 bases, J shed 5 bases, and the junction held 5 bases outside the gene matches. The CDR3 spans 15 residues. CDR3 residues: CATSDSGQGEDEQYF. The CDR3 region has the DNA TGTGCCACCAGTGATTCCGGACAGGGGGAGGACGAGCAGTACTTC.

This clonotype was counted a few times. The chain joins TRBV2 to TRBJ1-1; D possibly corresponds to TRBD1 (6 bases). CDR1 and CDR2 from the germline V gene are SNHLY and FYNNEI. The CDR3 has 13 residues. Deletions cut 2 bases from V and 6 bases from J, with 10 bases between. The CDR3, as DNA: TGTGCCAGCAGTGAAAACAGGGAGGCTGAAGCTTTCTTT. Its protein is CASSENREAEAFF.